This T cell receptor beta chain was sequenced for a study of early T cells in non-severe SARS-CoV-2 infection. Across the study: Sequencing used unsorted whole-blood bulk RNA, so chains lack pairing.

Using its own MiXCR run on the 5' RACE reads, TCRdb lists one record per CDR3 protein. The data contain about 21,000 distinct CDR3 sequences, approximately 5.4% of them singletons. Study-level points and caveats: Matching against VDJdb likely underestimated virus-specific expansions, favoring anti-spike CD8.

This CDR3 is 18 amino acids long. Germline loops: CDR1 LNHDA, CDR2 SQIVND (reference sequence). Trimming cost V 3 bases and J 8 bases, with 25 bases left between them. This clonotype was observed at least ten times. The antigen is unknown. The rearrangement uses TRBV19 and TRBJ1-4; no definite D call. This TCR was sampled from an adult who was a healthcare worker with PCR-confirmed SARS-CoV-2 infection or an uninfected control (not recorded which). The source was whole blood, collected at baseline. The CDR3 is CASSIRSFQDLGREKLFF. CDR3 DNA: TGTGCCAGTAGTATCAGGTCATTCCAGGACCTAGGGAGAGAAAAACTGTTTTTT.